Shown below are 12 T cell receptor beta chains from a single sample sequenced in a study of T cell clonotyping in hematopoietic cell transplantation (dated by TCRdb to the early 2020s). Libraries were built with the immunoSEQ multiplex PCR assay. Drawn from immuneACCESS, this table holds only the in-frame rearrangements with V and J called that TCRdb kept. Clones are partly lost; checked studies trace under half to an unresolved V gene and leave the rest unexplained. The sample has approximately 44,000 clones on record, around 95% of them singletons. The top ten clonotypes cover 0.75% to 1% of the sample. Sequencing was done on a sample of peripheral blood mononuclear cells. The receptor set was obtained from a man aged 30-40 years in good health. Some clones in this sample may be carry-over from other donors' samples.

This rearrangement joins TRBV28 to TRBJ1-2; 8 nucleotides line up with TRBD1. The junction had 2 bases not matched to a gene; V was cut back by 5 bases and J by 6 bases. The length of the CDR3 is 12 residues. Germline CDR1 is MDHEN and CDR2 is SYDVKM. For the CDR3, the DNA is TGTGCCAGCAGTGGCAGGGGGCATGGCTACACCTTC. This translates into CASSGRGHGYTF.

The chain has TRBV7-2 and TRBJ2-7; 7 bases agree with TRBD1. The J segment lost 3 bases and the V segment lost 4 bases, leaving 9 bases of the junction unmatched. Per the germline V gene, CDR1 is SGHTA and CDR2 is FQGNSA. This CDR3 spans 15 amino acids. CDR3 in DNA: TGTGCCAGCAGCTACTACCTTACAGGGGACTACGAGCAGTACTTC. Encoded protein: CASSYYLTGDYEQYF.

The chain carries TRBV7-6 and TRBJ2-3; perhaps TRBD1 as D (5 bases). The ends were cut back, 0 bases at V and 1 base at J, with 5 bases in the middle. Germline CDR1 is SGHVS and CDR2 is FNYEAQ. The CDR3 length is 14 residues. This CDR3 is CASSLARGTDTQYF. CDR3 bases: TGTGCCAGCAGCTTAGCCAGGGGCACAGATACGCAGTATTTT.

The chain is built from TRBV19 and TRBJ1-1; D ambiguous. The CDR3 is 13 residues long. V dropped 5 bases and J dropped 0 bases, with 7 bases sitting between them. CDR1 is LNHDA, CDR2 SQIVND, per germline (reference sequence). CDR3 nucleotides: TGTGCCAGTAGTGTTACAGTGAACACTGAAGCTTTCTTT. Translated, it gives CASSVTVNTEAFF.

V usage is TRBV5-1 and J usage is TRBJ1-1; 7 positions agree with TRBD1. J was trimmed by 1 base and V by 4 bases; bases with no gene match: 4. Germline CDR1 is SGHRS and CDR2 is YFSETQ. The CDR3 contains 14 residues. CDR3 protein: CASSVGTENTEAFF. DNA for the CDR3: TGCGCCAGCAGCGTCGGGACAGAGAACACTGAAGCTTTCTTT.

The gene calls are TRBV4-1 and TRBJ1-5, with D maybe TRBD1 (6 bases). The CDR3 runs to 16 residues. V was cut by 0 bases and J by 6 bases, with 15 bases left in between. Germline-derived CDR1 and CDR2 are MGHRA and YSYEKL. The CDR3 region is CASSQDPGGSIQPQHF. The CDR3 coding sequence is TGCGCCAGCAGCCAAGATCCCGGGGGCTCTATTCAGCCCCAGCATTTT.

The chain is built from TRBV4-3 and TRBJ2-7; TRBD1 might be the D (6 bases). The germline V gene has CDR1 LGHNA and CDR2 YSLEER. V was trimmed by 0 bases and J by 4 bases, leaving 13 bases between them. The CDR3 loop spans 15 amino acids. The CDR3 is CASSQDGGQLYEQYF. The DNA of the CDR3 is TGCGCCAGCAGCCAAGACGGAGGACAGCTTTACGAGCAGTACTTC.

The chain links TRBV7-9 to TRBJ1-2; 7 nucleotides line up with TRBD1. V lost 0 bases, J lost 2 bases, and 9 bases stayed unmatched. Germline CDR1 reads SEHNR; CDR2 reads FQNEAQ (reference sequence). The CDR3 is made up of 17 amino acids. The CDR3 nucleotides are TGTGCCAGCAGCTTAGCAGATTCCGACAGGGCAAACTATGGCTACACCTTC. Amino acid sequence: CASSLADSDRANYGYTF.

The chain has TRBV2 and TRBJ1-5; TRBD1 agrees at 8 bases. The CDR3 sequence is 14 residues long. Germline V gene lookup returns CDR1 SNHLY and CDR2 FYNNEI. Germline trimming cut 6 bases from V and 7 bases from J; bases unmatched to any gene: 8. The CDR3 coding sequence is TGTGCCAGCAGGGAACAGGGGGGGAGGCAGCCCCAGCATTTT. Its translation is CASREQGGRQPQHF.

The chain links TRBV27 to TRBJ2-5, with D maybe TRBD1 (5 bases). Trimming pared 5 bases from V and 5 bases from J, leaving 12 bases between. The CDR3 is 13 amino acids. Germline CDR1 is MNHEY and CDR2 is SMNVEV (reference sequence). In nucleotides, the CDR3 is TGTGCCAGCAGTACAACAGGTTGGGAGACCCAGTACTTC. It specifies CASSTTGWETQYF.

This chain links TRBV7-9 with TRBJ1-5; D is possibly TRBD1 (5 bases). The CDR3 contains 13 residues. CDR1 and CDR2 (germline): SEHNR, FQNEAQ (reference sequence). V lost 3 bases, J lost 5 bases, and 8 bases lay in between. CDR3 amino acids: CASSFEQDQPQHF. CDR3 bases: TGTGCCAGCAGCTTTGAACAGGATCAGCCCCAGCATTTT.

The V gene is TRBV5-1, the J gene TRBJ1-1, with D perhaps TRBD1 (6 bases). The CDR3 is 14 amino acids. CDR1 and CDR2 from the germline V gene are SGHRS and YFSETQ. V was pared by 0 bases and J by 5 bases, with 11 bases between. CDR3 DNA sequence: TGCGCCAGCAGCTTGGACAGGGAATCGACTGAAGCTTTCTTT. This encodes CASSLDRESTEAFF.